One and the same sample provided the 2 T cell receptor beta chains below, sequenced in a study of blood T cell repertoires in COVID-19. Generated by immunoSEQ multiplex PCR, the TCRdb table keeps only in-frame clones and is missing some. The table shows about 97,000 clones, with about 87% occurring only once. The sample taken for sequencing was peripheral blood. These TCRs come from a human donor in a cohort sampled during active COVID-19.

This chain links TRBV5-4 with TRBJ2-1, with D tentatively TRBD2 (6 bases). CDR1 and CDR2 (germline): SGHNT, YYREEE (reference sequence). CDR3 size: 14 residues. V lost 3 bases and J lost 7, with 14 bases in between. CDR3 protein: CASSSGELENEQFF. The CDR3 region has the DNA TGTGCCAGCAGCTCGGGGGAGTTGGAGAATGAGCAGTTCTTC.

This chain connects TRBV3-1 (or the pseudogene TRBV3-2) to TRBJ2-3; the match to TRBD2 covers 12 bases. The CDR3 runs to 18 residues. V trimming: 3 bases; J trimming: 1 base; junction bases outside the gene matches: 8. From germline, CDR1 is LGHDT and CDR2 YNNKEL (reference sequence). CDR3 nucleotides: TGTGCCAGCAGCCATTTGACTAGCGGGAGCCTCGGCACAGATACGCAGTATTTT. Amino acid sequence: CASSHLTSGSLGTDTQYF.